Below, 14 T cell receptor beta chains from the same sample are listed, as sequenced in a study of cytomegalovirus exposure and HLA in healthy donors. PCR employed 60 Vbeta and 13 Jbeta primers. Here immunoSEQ multiplex PCR was the method, and the copy in TCRdb shows in-frame clones only, minus some. The sample holds 90,000 or so clones; about 76% are singletons and the top ten take about 9.5%. Input material: PBMCs. Receptors originate from a man aged 30 to 45 in good health and CMV-seropositive.

The chain has TRBV12-5 and TRBJ2-5; the match to TRBD2 covers 13 bases. Germline V lookup: CDR1 LGHNT, CDR2 FRNRAP. The V gene end was trimmed by 4 bases and the J gene end by 3 bases; junction bases not matched to a gene: 2. CDR3 size: 15 residues. The CDR3 coding sequence is TGTGCTAGTGGTTACGGGACTAGCGGGGAAGAGACCCAGTACTTC. Its protein is CASGYGTSGEETQYF.

For this clone: One junction end does not reproduce the germline sequence, and a read error may be involved. The V call is TRBV7-9, the J call TRBJ1-2; 7 nucleotides align to TRBD1. Germline assignment: CDR1 SEHNR and CDR2 FQNEAQ (reference sequence). This CDR3 spans 15 amino acids. As DNA, the CDR3 is TGTTCCAGCAGCTTAAGTCCTGACAGGGTCCGTGGCTACACCTTC. Translating gives CSSSLSPDRVRGYTF.

The chain combines TRBV9 with TRBJ2-7, with 8 positions matching TRBD2. V gave up 0 bases and J gave up 3 bases; unmatched junction bases: 8. This CDR3 comprises 16 residues. The V gene's germline CDR1 is SGDLS and CDR2 YYNGEE. The CDR3 is CASSVDSSGANYEQYF. The CDR3 nucleotides read TGTGCCAGCAGCGTAGATAGTAGCGGGGCGAACTACGAGCAGTACTTC.

The genes are TRBV6-1 and TRBJ2-7; possible D gene TRBD1, 6 bases. The germline V gene has CDR1 MNHNS and CDR2 SASEGT. V dropped 2 bases and J dropped 0 bases, with 8 bases sitting between them. The CDR3 is made up of 14 amino acids. As DNA, the CDR3 is TGTGCCAGCAGTGAAAGGGGGACCTCCTACGAGCAGTACTTC. Residues: CASSERGTSYEQYF.

The V call is TRBV9, the J call TRBJ2-5; TRBD1 matches 11 bases. Germline V gene data show CDR1 as SGDLS and CDR2 as YYNGEE. This CDR3 spans 15 amino acids. V was clipped by 4 bases and J by 5 bases; unmatched bases: 7. The CDR3: CASSSTGTGGETQYF. The CDR3 region has the DNA TGTGCCAGCAGCAGTACCGGGACAGGGGGGGAGACCCAGTACTTC.

V is TRBV19 and J is TRBJ2-5; D possibly corresponds to TRBD1 (5 bases). CDR1 is LNHDA, CDR2 SQIVND, per germline (reference sequence). The CDR3 is 15 amino acids. V lost 6 bases, J lost 3 bases, and 17 bases lay in between. The CDR3 spells CASRAGNSIKETQYF. The CDR3 DNA reads TGTGCCAGTAGGGCAGGGAATAGCATCAAAGAGACCCAGTACTTC.

This clone was seen a handful of times. The chain has TRBV6-5 and TRBJ1-1, with D uncertain. Between the trimmed V and J ends, which lost 5 bases and 0 bases, there was a span of 7 bases. This CDR3 has 13 residues. CDR1 and CDR2 (germline): MNHEY, SVGAGI. The CDR3 sequence is CASSVRLNTEAFF. CDR3 nucleotide sequence: TGTGCCAGCAGTGTGCGATTGAACACTGAAGCTTTCTTT.

This rearrangement joins TRBV19 to TRBJ1-2, with 8 positions matching TRBD1. Germline CDR1 is LNHDA and CDR2 is SQIVND (reference sequence). After removal of 5 bases from V and 4 bases from J, the junction contained 6 bases not matched to a gene. The CDR3 is made up of 14 amino acids. The CDR3 sequence is CASSADRGSYGYTF. As DNA, the CDR3 is TGTGCCAGTAGTGCAGACAGGGGTTCCTATGGCTACACCTTC.

CDR3 DNA sequence: TGTGCCAGTAGTATTTCAGGGGCTCTCGCCGGGGAGCTGTTTTTT. The encoded protein is CASSISGALAGELFF. The chain recombines TRBV19 with TRBJ2-2; D perhaps matches TRBD1 (6 bases). Germline assignment: CDR1 LNHDA and CDR2 SQIVND (reference sequence). The V gene lost 3 bases and the J gene lost 6 bases, with 14 bases spanning the gap. The CDR3 has 15 residues.

This chain links TRBV30 with TRBJ2-2; TRBD1 might be the D (6 bases). CDR3 length equals 18 residues. The ends were cut back, 4 bases at V and 3 bases at J, with 24 bases in the middle. The germline V gene has CDR1 GTSNPN and CDR2 SVGIG (reference sequence). CDR3 nucleotide sequence: TGTGCCTGGACTTCCTCGGGGTACGGGACAAGATACACCGGGGAGCTGTTTTTT. Its translation: CAWTSSGYGTRYTGELFF.

This rearrangement joins TRBV11-2 to TRBJ2-4; D gene unclear. V was shortened by 4 bases and J by 0 bases, with 10 bases between the two germline ends. The CDR3 sequence is 15 residues long. CDR1 and CDR2 (germline): SGHAT, FQNNGV. The CDR3 reads CASSSSILAKNIQYF. DNA for the CDR3: TGTGCCAGCAGCTCATCAATACTAGCCAAAAACATTCAGTACTTC.

This clone occurred a few times. V is TRBV30 and J is TRBJ2-7, with D maybe TRBD1 (5 bases). Between the trimmed V and J ends, which lost 5 bases and 5 bases, there was a span of 13 bases. The CDR3 loop spans 12 amino acids. CDR1 is GTSNPN and CDR2 is SVGIG in the germline V gene (reference sequence). This CDR3 is CAWGNFRDEQYF. CDR3 DNA sequence: TGTGCCTGGGGGAACTTCAGGGACGAGCAGTACTTC. The complete variable domain, with remaining parts taken from reference TRBV30 and TRBJ2-7, reads SQTIHQWPATLVQPVGSPLSLECTVEGTSNPNLYWYRQAAGRGLQLLFYSVGIGQISSEVPQNLSASRPQDRQFILSSKKLLLSDSGFYLCAWGNFRDEQYFGPGTRLTVT.

The rearrangement uses TRBV2 and TRBJ2-5; D gene ambiguous. The end of the DNA fits TRBJ2-7 better, so the J call may be wrong. Germline V CDR1 and CDR2: SNHLY, FYNNEI. The length of the CDR3 is 14 residues. CDR3 nucleotides: TGTGCCAGCAGTGCCGGTAGAGCCGCCTACGAGCAGTACTTC. Translating it yields CASSAGRAAYEQYF.

J is TRBJ2-7 and V is TRBV25-1, with 11 nucleotides matching TRBD1. Trimming at V came to 10 bases and at J to 5 bases, leaving 7 bases not matched to a gene. Germline-derived CDR1 and CDR2 are MGHDK and SYGVNS. The CDR3 spans 13 residues. CDR3 DNA sequence: TGTGCCATGGGACAGGGGGGAAAGAACGAGCAGTACTTC. Translating it yields CAMGQGGKNEQYF.